This T cell receptor (beta chain) is drawn from a study of T cells in narcolepsy. The repertoire was sequenced with immunoSEQ multiplex PCR; TCRdb's copy has only in-frame clones and lacks some. The repertoire consists of more than 30,000 clones, with less than 90% occurring once and the leading ten covering about 3%. V lost 6 bases to trimming and J lost 4 bases, with 15 bases between them. The CDR3 loop spans 14 amino acids. Germline V CDR1 and CDR2: LNHDA, SQIVND (reference sequence). Sequencing input: CD45RA- memory CD4+ T cells from PBMCs. The TCR was taken from a human donor with narcolepsy. The chain employs TRBV19 and TRBJ1-2; D may be TRBD1 (6 bases). CDR3 amino acids: CASSTKQGPYGYTF. CDR3 DNA sequence: TGTGCCAGTAGCACTAAACAGGGTCCCTATGGCTACACCTTC.